The entry that follows covers one TCR beta chain sequence. Its antigen is unidentified. The CDR3 is 13 amino acids. CDR1 and CDR2 (germline): DFQATT, SNEGSKA (reference sequence). V lost 7 bases and J 11 bases, leaving 21 bases between the germline ends. The record originates from a study of CD8+CD57+ T cells in acquired aplastic anemia. On the study more broadly: Healthy donor CD4+ samples were sequenced to a depth that averaged roughly 10 million reads.

The template used for profiling TCR beta VDJ and CDR3 was genomic DNA. Each CDR3 protein gets one entry after TCRdb re-called the reads with MiXCR. Counted here are around 400,000 distinct CDR3 sequences, around 68% occurring once; the ten biggest clones make up more than 3.5%. Study results and limitations: Between patients and controls, roughly 29 CD8+ CDR3 sequences were found in common. Patients versus controls showed no significant CD8+ Simpson's diversity difference.

The TCR originated in a human donor in good health, serving as a control. The sample was sorted CD4+, CD8+, or CD8+CD57+ T cells (not recorded which) from PBMCs. The chain joins TRBV20-1 to TRBJ1-5, with TRBD1 as a possible D gene (5 bases). The DNA for the CDR3 is TGCAGTGGCGCGTCGGGGGGGAAAACTACCCAGCATTTT. It encodes CSGASGGKTTQHF.